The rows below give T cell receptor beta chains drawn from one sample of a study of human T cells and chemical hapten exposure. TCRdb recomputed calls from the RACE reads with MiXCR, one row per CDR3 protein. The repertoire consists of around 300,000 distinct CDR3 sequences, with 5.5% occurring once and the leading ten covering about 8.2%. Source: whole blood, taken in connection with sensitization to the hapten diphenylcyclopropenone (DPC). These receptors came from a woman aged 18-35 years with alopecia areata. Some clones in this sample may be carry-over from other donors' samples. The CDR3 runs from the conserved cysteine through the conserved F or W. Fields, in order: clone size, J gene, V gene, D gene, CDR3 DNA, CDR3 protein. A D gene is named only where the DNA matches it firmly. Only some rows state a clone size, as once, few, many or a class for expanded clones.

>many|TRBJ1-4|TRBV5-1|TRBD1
TGCGCCAGCAGCTTTGGACAGGGGGGAAATGAAAAACTGTTTTTT
CASSFGQGGNEKLFF
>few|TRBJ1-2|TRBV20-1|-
TGCAGTGCTAGAGATAGCTTCTCGGGAGGCTATGGCTACACCTTC
CSARDSFSGGYGYTF
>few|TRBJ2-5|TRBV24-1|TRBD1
TGTGCCACCGGCCGGACAGGTCCACTGGGGGAGACCCAGTACTTC
CATGRTGPLGETQYF
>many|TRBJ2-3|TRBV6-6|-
TGTGCCAGCAGTTTGACCGGGGCAACTAGCACAGATACGCAGTATTTT
CASSLTGATSTDTQYF
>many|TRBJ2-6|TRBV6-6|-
TGTGCCAGCAGGGGTGCGGACCCCAACTCTGGGGCCAACGTCCTGACTTTC
CASRGADPNSGANVLTF
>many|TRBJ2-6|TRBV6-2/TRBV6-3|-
TGTGCCAGCAGTTACTCGAACCAGGGCACCTCTGGGGCCAACGTCCTGACTTTC
CASSYSNQGTSGANVLTF
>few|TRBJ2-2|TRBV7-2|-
TGTGCCAGCAGCTTAGCGGTCGGCGTCCTTTCCGGGGAGCTGTTTTTT
CASSLAVGVLSGELFF
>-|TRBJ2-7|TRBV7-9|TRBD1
TGTGCCAGCAGCTTAGGAGACAGGGGAGAGCAGTACTTC
CASSLGDRGEQYF
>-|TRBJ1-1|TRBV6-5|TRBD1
TGTGCCAGCAGAACCGGGACAGGGGGGTCGCGCACTGAAGCTTTCTTT
CASRTGTGGSRTEAFF
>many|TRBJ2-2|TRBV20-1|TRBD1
TGCAGTGCTAGAGTGCCGGGACAGACTGGCGGGGAGCTGTTTTTT
CSARVPGQTGGELFF
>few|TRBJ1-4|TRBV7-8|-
TGTGCCAGCAGCCCAATAGGCGGCAAACTGTTTTTT
CASSPIGGKLFF
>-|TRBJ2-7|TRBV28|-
TGTGCCAGCAGTTTGACACCAGAGGAGCAGTACTTC
CASSLTPEEQYF
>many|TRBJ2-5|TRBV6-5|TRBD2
TGTGCCAGCAGTGCCCGACTAGCGGGGGGGCAAGAGACCCAGTACTTC
CASSARLAGGQETQYF
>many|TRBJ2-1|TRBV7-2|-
TGTGCCAGCAGCTCACCTATCAATGAGCAGTTCTTC
CASSSPINEQFF
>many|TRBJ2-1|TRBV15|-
TGTGCCACCAGCAGAGATGCTAGTCTTTCCTACAATGAGCAGTTCTTC
CATSRDASLSYNEQFF
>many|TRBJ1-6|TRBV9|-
TGTGCCAGCAGCGTAGCTCCCTCTGACTCCACCGACGATTCACCCCTCCACTTT
CASSVAPSDSTDDSPLHF
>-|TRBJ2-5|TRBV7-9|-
TGTGCCAGCAGCACCCGAGGGGGGCCGGAGACCCAGTACTTC
CASSTRGGPETQYF
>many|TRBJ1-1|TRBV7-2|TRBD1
TGTGCCAGCAGCTCCCCCCGGACAGGGGACACTGAAGCTTTCTTT
CASSSPRTGDTEAFF
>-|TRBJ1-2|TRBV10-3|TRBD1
TGTGCCACCCTTCCCGGGACAGGGCCCTATGGCTACACCTTC
CATLPGTGPYGYTF
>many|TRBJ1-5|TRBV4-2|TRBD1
TGTGCCAGCAGCCAAGATTCCAGGGGGAATCAGCCCCAGCATTTT
CASSQDSRGNQPQHF
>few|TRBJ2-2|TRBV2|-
TGTGCCAGCAGTGAAGTTGGGTCCGGGGAGCTGTTTTTT
CASSEVGSGELFF
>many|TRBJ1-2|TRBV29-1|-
TGCAGCGTTCCACGCTGGTCTGATTCGGGTGGCTACACCTTC
CSVPRWSDSGGYTF
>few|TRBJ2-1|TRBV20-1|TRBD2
TGCAGTGCTACCGAGACTAGCATTAATGAGCAGTTCTTC
CSATETSINEQFF
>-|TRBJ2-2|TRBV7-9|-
TGTGCCAGCAGGCCGAGTACCGGGGAGCTGTTTTTT
CASRPSTGELFF
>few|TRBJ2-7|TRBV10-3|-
TGTGCCATCAGACTAGGCTCCTACGAGCAGTACTTC
CAIRLGSYEQYF
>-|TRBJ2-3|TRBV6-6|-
TGTGCCAGCAGTTATGGTCAGGGGGGTCGGGAAGATACGCAGTATTTT
CASSYGQGGREDTQYF
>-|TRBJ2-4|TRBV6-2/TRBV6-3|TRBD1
TGTGCCAGCAGTCCAAAGGACAGGGGGCGTTTGGTGGCCAAAAACATTCAGTACTTC
CASSPKDRGRLVAKNIQYF
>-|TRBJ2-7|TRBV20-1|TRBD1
TGCAGTGCTAGAGATACTTTTGCAGGGGGCCTCGGGACCATATACGAGCAGTACTTC
CSARDTFAGGLGTIYEQYF